This T cell receptor (beta chain) was sequenced during a study of shared clonotypes between healthy human individuals. Study details: The donor pool was made up of two women and three men aged 18 to 49.

CDR1 and CDR2 from the germline V gene are SEHNR and FQNEAQ (reference sequence). With 1 base removed from V and 3 bases from J, the gap between germline ends came to 12 bases. The CDR3 has 15 residues. The sample holds one count of this clone. Its antigen is as yet unknown. Study conclusions and caveats: Naive subsets tended to show greater estimated richness than memory subsets.

Naive CD8 cells lacked CD45RO and underwent positive selection for CCR7, leaving out terminally differentiated effector memory CD45RA+ cells. The assay was immunoSEQ multiplex PCR, and TCRdb's table has in-frame clones only and misses some. The table includes about 1,800,000 clones, about 95% detected once. This TCR was sampled from a young man in good health. This chain uses TRBV7-9 with TRBJ1-2; possibly TRBD1 for D (6 bases). The sample consisted of naive CD8+ T cells sorted from blood. The CDR3, as DNA: TGTGCCAGCAGCTTAGTGCCAGGGGCGGACTATGGCTACACCTTC. This encodes CASSLVPGADYGYTF.